This TCR beta chain was captured by sequencing in a study of blood T cells in healthy people across ages. Study-level points and caveats: CMV infection status of these donors was not known.

Details on this clonotype: As yet, its antigen is unknown.

Each sample provided at least 5.5 micrograms of extracted total RNA. PCR was performed a second time for about 7 to 12 cycles using a sample-barcoded 5' primer and a J-beta primer mix. Using its own MiXCR run on the 5' RACE reads, TCRdb lists one record per CDR3 protein. The table includes hundreds of thousands of distinct CDR3 sequences, less than 25% detected once. CDR1 and CDR2 from the germline V gene are SEHNR and FQNEAQ (reference sequence). CDR3 size: 14 residues. The same sample was also studied in work on T cells of mothers and their children.

V is TRBV7-9 and J is TRBJ2-7, with no clear D. The end of the DNA fits TRBJ2-1 better, so the J call may be wrong. The sequence came from a boy between 10 and 17 years old in good health. The sample consisted of blood. CDR3 DNA sequence: TGTGCCAGCAGCTTAGGGTCAGGATACAATGAGCAGTTCTTC. Amino acid sequence: CASSLGSGYNEQFF.